This TCR beta chain stems from a study of T cells after yellow fever vaccination. For the study at large: The fractions with low cell numbers were processed using SMART-Seq v4 Ultra Low Input.

TCRdb reanalysed the 5' RACE reads using MiXCR and keeps one entry per CDR3 protein. The repertoire consists of some 97,000 distinct CDR3 sequences, with approximately 5.5% occurring once and the leading ten covering 35% to 45%. This clonotype was detected only a few times. Its antigen remains unknown. Germline CDR1 MGHRA, CDR2 YSYEKL. The V gene lost 4 bases and the J gene lost 0 bases, with 19 bases spanning the gap. This CDR3 spans 18 amino acids. Study-wide results and caveats: The presence of abundant clonotypes contaminating from the bulk population was possible in FACS-sorted repertoires. Some clonotypes, a small share, were shared between CD4 and CD8 compartments.

The chain is built from TRBV4-1 and TRBJ1-3; D may be TRBD1 (5 bases). Sequenced material: CD8+ T cells sorted from PBMCs, taken 10 days after the yellow fever booster vaccination. This sequence originates from a young man who received the YFV17D yellow fever vaccine. The DNA of the CDR3 is TGCGCCAGCAGCCCCTCACCTTTAGGGGACCTCTCTGGAAACACCATATATTTT. Translated: CASSPSPLGDLSGNTIYF.